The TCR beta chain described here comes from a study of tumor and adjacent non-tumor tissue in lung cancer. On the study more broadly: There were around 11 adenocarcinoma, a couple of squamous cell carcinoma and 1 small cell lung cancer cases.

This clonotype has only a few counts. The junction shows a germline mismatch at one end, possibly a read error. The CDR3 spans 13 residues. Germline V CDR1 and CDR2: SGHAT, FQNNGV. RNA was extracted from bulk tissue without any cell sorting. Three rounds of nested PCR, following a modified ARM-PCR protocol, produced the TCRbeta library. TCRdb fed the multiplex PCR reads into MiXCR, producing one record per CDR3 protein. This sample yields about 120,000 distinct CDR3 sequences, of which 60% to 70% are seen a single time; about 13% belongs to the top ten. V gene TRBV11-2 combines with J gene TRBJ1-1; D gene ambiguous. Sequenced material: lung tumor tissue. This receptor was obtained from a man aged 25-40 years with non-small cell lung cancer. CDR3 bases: TGTGCCAGCAGCGCTACAGCCAACACTGTAGCTTTCTTT. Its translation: CASSATANTVAFF.